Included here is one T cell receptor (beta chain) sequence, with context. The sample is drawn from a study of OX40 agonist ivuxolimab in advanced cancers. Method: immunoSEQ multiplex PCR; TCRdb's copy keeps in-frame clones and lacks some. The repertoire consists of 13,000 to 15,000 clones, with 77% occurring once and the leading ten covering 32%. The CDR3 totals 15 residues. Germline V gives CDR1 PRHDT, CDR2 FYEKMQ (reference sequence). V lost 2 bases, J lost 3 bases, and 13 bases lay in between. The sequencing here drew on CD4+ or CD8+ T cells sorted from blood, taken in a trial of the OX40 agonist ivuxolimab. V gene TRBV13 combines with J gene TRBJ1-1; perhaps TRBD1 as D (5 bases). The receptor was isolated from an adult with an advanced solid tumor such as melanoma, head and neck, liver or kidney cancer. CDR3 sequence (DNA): TGTGCCAGCAGCTTATATCCTCGAGGGGACACTGAAGCTTTCTTT. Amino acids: CASSLYPRGDTEAFF.